This TCR beta chain was sequenced for a study of human T cells and chemical hapten exposure. Study-level information: Enrolled patients were predominantly female and had alopecia areata, totalis or universalis. Variation in per-sample TCR yields came mainly from small pooled library volume differences.

TCRdb recomputed calls from the RACE reads with MiXCR, one row per CDR3 protein. The profile shows around 380,000 distinct CDR3 sequences, more than 4.5% of them singletons. Documented time point: patch test 1, 2 weeks after DPC sensitization. Treatment given: therapeutic diphenylcyclopropenone sensitization with weekly scalp DPC. The study extracted total RNA from unfractionated whole blood. Germline-derived CDR1 and CDR2 are MNHNY and SVGAGI (reference sequence). This CDR3 is 15 amino acids long. V lost 6 bases and J lost 1; bases outside the gene matches: 6. This clonotype was detected ten times or more.

This TCR came from a woman between 45 and 60 years old with alopecia areata. Some clones in this sample may be carry-over from other donors' samples. The chain is built from TRBV6-6 and TRBJ1-5, with 7 bases aligning to TRBD1. Sequences were derived from whole blood, sampled in connection with sensitization to the hapten diphenylcyclopropenone (DPC). This chain's CDR3 is CASRRGRGSNQPQHF. In nucleotides, the CDR3 is TGTGCCAGCAGAAGGGGGCGAGGGAGCAATCAGCCCCAGCATTTT.